A single sample is the source of the 25 T cell receptor beta chains below, sequenced in a study of blood T cell repertoires in COVID-19. Measured with immunoSEQ multiplex PCR; TCRdb has only the in-frame clones, and not every one. The sample lists around 21,000 clones; around 89% were seen once. Sequenced: peripheral blood. The receptors shown here come from a human donor with active COVID-19. The donor label of this sample is uncertain.

CDR3 sequence: CASSWGTSGGETQYF. CDR3 nucleotide sequence: TGTGCCAGCAGCTGGGGGACTAGCGGGGGAGAGACCCAGTACTTC. The rearrangement uses TRBV7-9 and TRBJ2-5, with TRBD2 matching over 14 bases. The J segment lost 4 bases and the V segment lost 4 bases, leaving 2 bases of the junction unmatched. Germline V gene lookup returns CDR1 SEHNR and CDR2 FQNEAQ (reference sequence). The CDR3 has 15 amino acids.

The V and J genes are TRBV6-6 and TRBJ2-2, with 10 bases that match TRBD1. CDR3 length: 14 residues. In germline, CDR1 is MNHNY, CDR2 SVGAGI (reference sequence). V dropped 6 bases and J dropped 6; count of bases not matched to a gene: 4. CDR3: CASSGDRGSGELFF. CDR3 bases: TGTGCCAGCAGCGGGGACAGGGGCTCCGGGGAGCTGTTTTTT.

By share, this clone ranks as medium-sized. The rearrangement links TRBV10-3 to TRBJ2-7, with unresolved D. Trimming removed 2 bases from V and 3 bases from J, with 5 bases in between. This CDR3 has 12 amino acids. CDR1 and CDR2 from the germline V gene are ENHRY and SYGVKD. CDR3 in DNA: TGTGCCATCAGTGAGCCAAACTACGAGCAGTACTTC. Its translation is CAISEPNYEQYF.

The chain has TRBV28 and TRBJ2-3; TRBD1 might be the D (5 bases). CDR1 is MDHEN, CDR2 SYDVKM, per germline. The CDR3 loop spans 13 amino acids. Trimming removed 6 bases from V and 6 bases from J, with 13 bases in between. The CDR3 region is CASSLGQIDTQYF. CDR3 coding DNA: TGTGCCAGCAGCCTAGGACAAATCGATACGCAGTATTTT.

J is TRBJ2-5 and V is TRBV2; 7 bases are a match to TRBD1. The CDR3 consists of 13 residues. Trimming removed 4 bases from V and 3 bases from J; junction bases left unmatched: 2. Germline CDR1 reads SNHLY; CDR2 reads FYNNEI. The DNA for the CDR3 is TGTGCCAGCAGTGCAACAGGGGAAGAGACCCAGTACTTC. Protein sequence: CASSATGEETQYF.

The gene calls are TRBV7-3 and TRBJ1-2, with D maybe TRBD1 (6 bases). Germline CDR1 SGHTA, CDR2 FQGTGA. V dropped 2 bases and J dropped 4 bases, with 8 bases sitting between them. The CDR3 loop spans 13 amino acids. CDR3 residues: CASSLDRTYGYTF. Written as DNA, the CDR3 is TGTGCCAGCAGCTTAGACAGGACCTATGGCTACACCTTC.

The table lists this clone with a few counts. This sequence joins TRBV6-6 and TRBJ2-1; 7 bases match TRBD2. The ends lost 8 bases at V and 10 bases at J; junction bases unmatched: 8. CDR1 MNHNY and CDR2 SVGAGI come from the germline V gene (reference sequence). There are 12 residues in the CDR3. CDR3 loop: CASGASGEEQFF. CDR3 bases: TGTGCCAGCGGGGCTAGCGGCGAAGAGCAGTTCTTC.

V is TRBV9 and J is TRBJ1-1, with 9 bases lining up with TRBD1. Germline-derived CDR1 and CDR2 are SGDLS and YYNGEE. J lost 4 bases, V lost 2 bases, and 3 bases had no gene match. CDR3 length equals 14 residues. The DNA of the CDR3 is TGTGCCAGCAGCGTTTTACAGGGGGCCACTGAAGCTTTCTTT. Its protein is CASSVLQGATEAFF. The full variable domain, its missing parts supplied by reference TRBV9 and TRBJ1-1, is DSGVTQTPKHLITATGQRVTLRCSPRSGDLSVYWYQQSLDQGLQFLIQYYNGEERAKGNILERFSAQQFPDLHSELNLSSLELGDSALYFCASSVLQGATEAFFGQGTRLTVV.

The chain carries TRBV11-3 and TRBJ2-3; 9 bases are a match to TRBD1. Germline V lookup: CDR1 SGHNT, CDR2 YENEEA. This CDR3 is 16 amino acids long. Trimming removed 5 bases from V and 5 bases from J; junction bases left unmatched: 11. The CDR3 nucleotides are TGTGCCAGCAGCAACCGACCGGGACAGGGAATAGATACGCAGTATTTT. Translating gives CASSNRPGQGIDTQYF. The whole variable domain, filled in from reference TRBV11-3 and TRBJ2-3, reads EAGVVQSPRYKIIEKKQPVAFWCNPISGHNTLYWYLQNLGQGPELLIRYENEEAVDDSQLPKDRFSAERLKGVDSTLKIQPAELGDSAVYLCASSNRPGQGIDTQYFGPGTRLTVL.

The gene calls are TRBV6-5 and TRBJ2-1; 7 bases map to TRBD1. Per germline, CDR1 MNHEY and CDR2 SVGAGI. The CDR3 has 14 residues. With 5 bases clipped from V and 7 bases from J, the junction kept 8 bases outside the gene matches. CDR3 amino acids: CASSPGQLSNEQFF. CDR3 coding DNA: TGTGCCAGCAGTCCGGGACAGCTTAGTAATGAGCAGTTCTTC.

This chain links TRBV11-2 with TRBJ1-6, with 8 nucleotides matching TRBD1. The ends lost 8 bases at V and 4 bases at J; junction bases unmatched: 4. CDR3 length equals 14 residues. CDR1 is SGHAT and CDR2 is FQNNGV in the germline V gene. CDR3 nucleotides: TGTGCCAGCGGAAGGGACAGGTATAATTCACCCCTCCACTTT. Residues: CASGRDRYNSPLHF.

This chain connects TRBV10-3 to TRBJ2-3; D might be TRBD2 (6 bases). The CDR3 has 14 residues. Trimming removed 4 bases at V and 6 bases at J, with 14 bases between. Germline CDR1 ENHRY, CDR2 SYGVKD. The CDR3 spells CAISVTNRGDTQYF. The CDR3 DNA is TGTGCCATCAGTGTGACCAACCGGGGGGATACGCAGTATTTT.

This clone showed up just once. The chain links TRBV28 to TRBJ2-3, with 10 bases lining up with TRBD2. This CDR3 is built from 16 residues. Germline trimming cut 6 bases from V and 1 base from J; bases unmatched to any gene: 7. The germline V gene encodes CDR1 MDHEN and CDR2 SYDVKM. CDR3 nucleotides: TGTGCCAGCAGAAGCGGGGGGGCATCCGGCACAGATACGCAGTATTTT. Amino acid sequence: CASRSGGASGTDTQYF.

The chain joins TRBV10-3 to TRBJ1-4; TRBD1 aligns across 11 bases. This CDR3 is 14 amino acids long. Trimming took 4 bases from V and 13 from J; bases not matched to a gene: 8. Germline assignment: CDR1 ENHRY and CDR2 SYGVKD. The DNA of the CDR3 is TGTGCCATCAGTGTGGACAGGGGGCAGGGAGTACTGTTTTTT. It is translated as CAISVDRGQGVLFF.

The rearrangement uses TRBV15 and TRBJ2-7, with TRBD2 identical over 7 bases. Trimming removed 0 bases from V and 6 bases from J; junction bases left unmatched: 5. The V gene's germline CDR1 is LNHNV and CDR2 YYDKDF (reference sequence). The CDR3 consists of 14 residues. Written as DNA, the CDR3 is TGTGCCACCAGCAGAGACAGGGCTAGCGGCGAGCAGTACTTC. It codes for CATSRDRASGEQYF. The full variable domain, its missing parts supplied by reference TRBV15 and TRBJ2-7, is DAMVIQNPRYQVTQFGKPVTLSCSQTLNHNVMYWYQQKSSQAPKLLFHYYDKDFNNEADTPDNFQSRRPNTSFCFLDIRSPGLGDTAMYLCATSRDRASGEQYFGPGTRLTVT.

This chain links TRBV19 with TRBJ2-7; 9 bases agree with TRBD2. From germline, CDR1 is LNHDA and CDR2 SQIVND (reference sequence). V shed 2 bases, J shed 4 bases, and the junction held 3 bases outside the gene matches. The CDR3 has 14 residues. CDR3 loop: CASSILAGGYEQYF. In nucleotides, the CDR3 is TGTGCCAGTAGTATACTGGCGGGAGGGTACGAGCAGTACTTC. Together with reference TRBV19 and TRBJ2-7, the CDR3 gives the full variable domain: DGGITQSPKYLFRKEGQNVTLSCEQNLNHDAMYWYRQDPGQGLRLIYYSQIVNDFQKGDIAEGYSVSREKKESFPLTVTSAQKNPTAFYLCASSILAGGYEQYFGPGTRLTVT.

The V gene is TRBV7-8, the J gene TRBJ1-1; no definite D call. Per germline, CDR1 SGHVS and CDR2 FQNEAQ. With 0 bases removed from V and 0 bases from J, the gap between germline ends came to 5 bases. This CDR3 contains 14 residues. CDR3: CASSLAGMNTEAFF. The CDR3 DNA follows: TGTGCCAGCAGCTTAGCCGGTATGAACACTGAAGCTTTCTTT.

V is TRBV6-5 and J is TRBJ2-5, with 8 bases lining up with TRBD2. V lost 7 bases to trimming and J lost 0 bases; unmatched junction nucleotides: 7. Germline V lookup: CDR1 MNHEY, CDR2 SVGAGI. The CDR3 spans 15 residues. CDR3 amino acids: CASNRFSGNQETQYF. The CDR3 coding sequence is TGTGCCAGCAACCGATTTAGCGGGAACCAAGAGACCCAGTACTTC.

The CDR3 protein is CASSPGQGFASGELFF. CDR3 bases: TGTGCCAGCAGCCCAGGACAGGGGTTTGCCTCCGGGGAGCTGTTTTTT. The chain is built from TRBV7-3 and TRBJ2-2; 9 nucleotides agree with TRBD1. The CDR3 is made up of 16 amino acids. Germline-derived CDR1 and CDR2 are SGHTA and FQGTGA. Trimming took 5 bases from V and 6 from J; bases not matched to a gene: 10.

This clone was picked up a small number of times. The rearrangement uses TRBV19 and TRBJ1-2; D is unresolved. The V gene's germline CDR1 is LNHDA and CDR2 SQIVND (reference sequence). The CDR3 has 14 amino acids. Trimming took 5 bases from V and 2 from J, leaving 12 bases between them. The CDR3 bases are TGTGCCAGTAGTCCCCAGACGGGAAACTATGGCTACACCTTC. Its translation: CASSPQTGNYGYTF.

V gene TRBV2 combines with J gene TRBJ1-1, with D possibly matching TRBD1 (6 bases). The CDR3 contains 13 residues. The V gene's germline CDR1 is SNHLY and CDR2 FYNNEI. The V gene lost 4 bases and the J gene lost 0 bases, with 6 bases spanning the gap. Here the CDR3 reads CASSGQVNTEAFF. CDR3 DNA sequence: TGTGCCAGCAGTGGACAGGTGAACACTGAAGCTTTCTTT.

The chain joins TRBV7-3 to TRBJ2-3, with 8 bases identical to TRBD2. The trim removed 1 base at V and 1 base at J, leaving 4 bases unmatched. This CDR3 is 16 amino acids long. CDR1 and CDR2 (germline): SGHTA, FQGTGA. This CDR3 reads CASSLSGSGGTDTQYF. Written as DNA, the CDR3 is TGTGCCAGCAGCTTAAGCGGTAGCGGGGGCACAGATACGCAGTATTTT.

V and J are TRBV10-1 and TRBJ1-1, with 8 bases that match TRBD1. Germline assignment: CDR1 WNHNN and CDR2 SYGVQD (reference sequence). The J segment lost 8 bases and the V segment lost 2 bases, leaving 7 bases of the junction unmatched. The CDR3 has 14 residues. The CDR3 sequence is CASSEGRTGTEAFF. The CDR3 coding sequence is TGCGCCAGCAGTGAGGGCAGGACAGGGACGGAAGCTTTCTTT.

V gene TRBV4-1 combines with J gene TRBJ1-1; 8 bases map to TRBD1. CDR3 length: 15 residues. The V and J ends lost 3 bases and 5 bases, in that order; junction bases with no gene match: 8. The germline CDR1 and CDR2 sequences are MGHRA and YSYEKL. The CDR3 coding sequence is TGCGCCAGCAGCCATGGACAGGGCCCTGGGACTGAAGCTTTCTTT. Protein product: CASSHGQGPGTEAFF.

The chain recombines TRBV3-1 (or the pseudogene TRBV3-2) with TRBJ2-7; 7 positions agree with TRBD1. The germline V gene encodes CDR1 LGHDT and CDR2 YNNKEL (reference sequence). V lost 8 bases and J lost 2; bases outside the gene matches: 12. The CDR3 consists of 15 residues. The CDR3 region is CASAPTGAGAYEQYF. Written as DNA, the CDR3 is TGTGCCAGCGCCCCCACAGGGGCCGGAGCCTACGAGCAGTACTTC.